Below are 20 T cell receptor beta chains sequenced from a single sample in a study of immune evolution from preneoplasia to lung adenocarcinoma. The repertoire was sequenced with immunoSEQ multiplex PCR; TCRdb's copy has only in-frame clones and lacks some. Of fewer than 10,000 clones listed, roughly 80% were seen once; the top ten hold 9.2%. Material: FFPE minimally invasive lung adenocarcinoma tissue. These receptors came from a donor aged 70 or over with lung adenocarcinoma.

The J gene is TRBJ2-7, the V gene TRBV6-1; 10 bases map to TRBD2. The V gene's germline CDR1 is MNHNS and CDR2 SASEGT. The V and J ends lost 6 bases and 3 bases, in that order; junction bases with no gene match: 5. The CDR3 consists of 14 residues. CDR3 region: CASRQAGGNYEQYF. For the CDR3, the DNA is TGTGCCAGCAGGCAAGCGGGAGGGAACTACGAGCAGTACTTC.

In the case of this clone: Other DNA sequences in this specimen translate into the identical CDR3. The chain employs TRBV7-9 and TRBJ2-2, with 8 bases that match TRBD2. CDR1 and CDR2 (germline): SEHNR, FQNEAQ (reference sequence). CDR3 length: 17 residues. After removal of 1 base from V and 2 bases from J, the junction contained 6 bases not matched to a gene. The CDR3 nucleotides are TGTGCCAGCAGCTTAGGAGCCGGGAGGGGAAACACCGGGGAGCTGTTTTTT. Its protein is CASSLGAGRGNTGELFF.

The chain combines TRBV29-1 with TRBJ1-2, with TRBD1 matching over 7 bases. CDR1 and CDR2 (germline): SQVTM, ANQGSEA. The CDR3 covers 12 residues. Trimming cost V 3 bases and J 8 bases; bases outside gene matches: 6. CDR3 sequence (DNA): TGCAGCGTTGACCCAGCAGGGGGAGGCTACACCTTC. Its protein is CSVDPAGGGYTF.

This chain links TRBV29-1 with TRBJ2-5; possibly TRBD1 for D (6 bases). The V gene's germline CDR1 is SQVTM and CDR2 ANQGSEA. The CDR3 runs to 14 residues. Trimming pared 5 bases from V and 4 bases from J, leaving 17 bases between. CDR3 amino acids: CSVRTALVGETQYF. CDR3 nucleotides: TGCAGCGTTCGGACAGCCCTAGTAGGAGAGACCCAGTACTTC. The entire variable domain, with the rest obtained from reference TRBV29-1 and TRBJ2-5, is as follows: SAVISQKPSRDICQRGTSLTIQCQVDSQVTMMFWYRQQPGQSLTLIATANQGSEATYESGFVIDKFPISRPNLTFSTLTVSNMSPEDSSIYLCSVRTALVGETQYFGPGTRLLVL.

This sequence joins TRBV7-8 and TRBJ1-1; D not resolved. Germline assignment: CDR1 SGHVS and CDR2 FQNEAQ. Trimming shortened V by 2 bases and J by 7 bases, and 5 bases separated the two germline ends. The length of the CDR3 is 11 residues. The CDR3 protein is CASSLNNEAFF. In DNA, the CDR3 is TGTGCCAGCAGCTTAAATAATGAAGCTTTCTTT.

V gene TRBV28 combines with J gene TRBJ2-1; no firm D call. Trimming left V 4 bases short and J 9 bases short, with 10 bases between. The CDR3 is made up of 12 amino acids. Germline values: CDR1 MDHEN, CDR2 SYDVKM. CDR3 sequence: CASSSGPLEQFF. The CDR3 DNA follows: TGTGCCAGCAGTTCTGGGCCGCTTGAGCAGTTCTTC.

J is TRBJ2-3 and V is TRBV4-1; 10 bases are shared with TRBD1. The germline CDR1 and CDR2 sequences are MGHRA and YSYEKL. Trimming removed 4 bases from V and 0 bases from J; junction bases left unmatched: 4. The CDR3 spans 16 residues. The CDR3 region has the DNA TGCGCCAGCAGCCCCCGGGACAGGGGAAGCACAGATACGCAGTATTTT. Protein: CASSPRDRGSTDTQYF.

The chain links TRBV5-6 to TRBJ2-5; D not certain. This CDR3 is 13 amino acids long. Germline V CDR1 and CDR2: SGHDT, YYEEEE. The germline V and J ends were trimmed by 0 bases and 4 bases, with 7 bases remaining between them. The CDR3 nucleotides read TGTGCCAGCAGCTTGGCGGGCCCAGAGACCCAGTACTTC. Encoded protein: CASSLAGPETQYF.

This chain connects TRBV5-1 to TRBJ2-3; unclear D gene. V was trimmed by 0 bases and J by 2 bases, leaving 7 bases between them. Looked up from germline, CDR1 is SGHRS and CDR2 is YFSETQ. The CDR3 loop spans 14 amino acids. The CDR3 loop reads CASSLVDPTDTQYF. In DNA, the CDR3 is TGCGCCAGCAGCTTGGTGGACCCCACAGATACGCAGTATTTT.

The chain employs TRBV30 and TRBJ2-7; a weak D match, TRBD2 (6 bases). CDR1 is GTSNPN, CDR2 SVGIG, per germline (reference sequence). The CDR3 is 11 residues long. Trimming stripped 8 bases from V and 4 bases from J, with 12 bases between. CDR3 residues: CAHTRGYEQYF. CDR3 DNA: TGTGCCCACACCCGGGGGTACGAGCAGTACTTC.

This chain's CDR3 is CASSKRAGGTEAFF. DNA of the CDR3: TGTGCCAGCAGCAAAAGGGCGGGGGGCACTGAAGCTTTCTTT. The V call is TRBV7-9, the J call TRBJ1-1; tentative D call: TRBD1 (5 bases). CDR3 length equals 14 residues. Trimming stripped 5 bases from V and 4 bases from J, with 14 bases between. Germline V gene sequence: CDR1 SEHNR, CDR2 FQNEAQ (reference sequence).

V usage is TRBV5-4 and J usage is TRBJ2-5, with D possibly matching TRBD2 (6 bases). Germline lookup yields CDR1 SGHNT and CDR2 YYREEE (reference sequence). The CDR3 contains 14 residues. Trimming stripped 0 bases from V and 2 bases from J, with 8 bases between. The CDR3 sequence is CASSLAGAQETQYF. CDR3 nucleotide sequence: TGTGCCAGCAGCTTGGCGGGAGCACAAGAGACCCAGTACTTC.

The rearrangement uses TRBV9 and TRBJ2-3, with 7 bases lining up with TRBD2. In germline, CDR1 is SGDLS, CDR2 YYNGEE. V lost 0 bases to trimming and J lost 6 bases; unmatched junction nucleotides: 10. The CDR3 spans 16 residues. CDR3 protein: CASSVGWEGFDDTQYF. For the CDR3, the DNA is TGTGCCAGCAGCGTAGGGTGGGAGGGCTTTGACGATACGCAGTATTTT.

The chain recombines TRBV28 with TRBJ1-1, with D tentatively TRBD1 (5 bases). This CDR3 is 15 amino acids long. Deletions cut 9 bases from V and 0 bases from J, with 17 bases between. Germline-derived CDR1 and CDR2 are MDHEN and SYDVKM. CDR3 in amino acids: CASRRSGTMNTEAFF. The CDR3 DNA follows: TGTGCCAGTCGAAGATCCGGGACGATGAACACTGAAGCTTTCTTT.

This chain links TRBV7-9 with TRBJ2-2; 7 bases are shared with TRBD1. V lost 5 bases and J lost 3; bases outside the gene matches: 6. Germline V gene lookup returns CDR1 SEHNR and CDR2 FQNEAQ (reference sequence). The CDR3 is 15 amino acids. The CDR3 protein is CASSPETGYTGELFF. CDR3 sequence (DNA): TGTGCCAGCAGCCCCGAGACAGGGTACACCGGGGAGCTGTTTTTT.

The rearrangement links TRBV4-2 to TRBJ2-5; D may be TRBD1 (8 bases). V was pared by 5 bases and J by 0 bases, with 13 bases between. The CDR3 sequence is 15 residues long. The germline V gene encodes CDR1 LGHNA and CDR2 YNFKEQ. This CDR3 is CASSKRDRYQETQYF. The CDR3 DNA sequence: TGTGCCAGCAGCAAGCGGGACAGGTACCAAGAGACCCAGTACTTC.

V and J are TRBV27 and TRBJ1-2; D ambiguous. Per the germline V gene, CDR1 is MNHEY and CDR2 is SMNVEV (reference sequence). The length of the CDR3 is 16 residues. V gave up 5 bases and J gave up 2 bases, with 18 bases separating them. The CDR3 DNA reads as TGTGCCAGCAGTCCCGAGGCGGGCGCGAGGAACTATGGCTACACCTTC. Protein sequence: CASSPEAGARNYGYTF.

Here the CDR3 reads CAWSSRTSGSGDTQYF. The CDR3 bases are TGTGCCTGGAGTTCGCGGACTAGCGGGAGTGGAGATACGCAGTATTTT. The J gene is TRBJ2-3, the V gene TRBV30, with 13 bases lining up with TRBD2. Germline V gene data show CDR1 as GTSNPN and CDR2 as SVGIG (reference sequence). The CDR3 is made up of 16 amino acids. V lost 2 bases and J lost 5; bases outside the gene matches: 7.

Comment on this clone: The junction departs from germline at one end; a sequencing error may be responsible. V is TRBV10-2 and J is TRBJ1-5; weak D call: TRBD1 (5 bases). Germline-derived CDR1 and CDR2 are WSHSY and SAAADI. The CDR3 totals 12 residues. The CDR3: CASSELQGPYAF. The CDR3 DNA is TGCGCCAGCAGTGAGTTGCAGGGCCCGTACGCTTTT.

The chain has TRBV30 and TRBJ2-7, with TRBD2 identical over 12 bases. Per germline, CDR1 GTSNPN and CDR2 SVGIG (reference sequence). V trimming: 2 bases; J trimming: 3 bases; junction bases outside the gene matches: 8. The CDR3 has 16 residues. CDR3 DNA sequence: TGTGCCTGGAGTTCGTCTAGCGGGAGGGCCTACTACGAGCAGTACTTC. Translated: CAWSSSSGRAYYEQYF. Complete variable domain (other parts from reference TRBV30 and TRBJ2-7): SQTIHQWPATLVQPVGSPLSLECTVEGTSNPNLYWYRQAAGRGLQLLFYSVGIGQISSEVPQNLSASRPQDRQFILSSKKLLLSDSGFYLCAWSSSSGRAYYEQYFGPGTRLTVT.